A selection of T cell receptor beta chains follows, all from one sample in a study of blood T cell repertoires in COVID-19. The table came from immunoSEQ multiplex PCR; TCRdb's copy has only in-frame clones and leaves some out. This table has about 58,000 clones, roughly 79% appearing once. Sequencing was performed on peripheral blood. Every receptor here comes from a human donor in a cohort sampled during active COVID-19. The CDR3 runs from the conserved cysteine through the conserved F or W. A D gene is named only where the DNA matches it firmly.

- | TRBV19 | CASSIYSRSDTQYF
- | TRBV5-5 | CASSPDTNYGYTF
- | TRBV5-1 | CASSSTPTSGNTIYF
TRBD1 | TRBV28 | CASRGQETHEQYF
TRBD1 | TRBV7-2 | CASSFGTGGEKLFF
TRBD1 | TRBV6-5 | CASSYSGQGAGETQYF
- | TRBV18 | CASSPKSTDTQYF
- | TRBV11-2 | CASSQQGEGGYTF
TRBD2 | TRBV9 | CASSVVAGTNNEQFF
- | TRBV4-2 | CASSRWTETDTQYF
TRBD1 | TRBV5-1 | CASSPGTGNTEAFF
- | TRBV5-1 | CASSLATDISTDTQYF
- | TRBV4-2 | CASSQEREGIGRGYTF
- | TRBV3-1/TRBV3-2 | CASSQNPGTDTQYF
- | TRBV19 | CASRDSLGNEKLFF
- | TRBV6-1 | CASSEKSLGQGAIYGYTF
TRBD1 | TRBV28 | CASSPGTAISYNSPLHF
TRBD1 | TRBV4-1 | CASSQEGARQGRYEQYF
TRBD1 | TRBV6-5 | CASSLGQGTYNEQFF
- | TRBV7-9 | CASSVGEAQHF
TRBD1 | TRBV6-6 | CASRPQGEETQYF
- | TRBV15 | CATSRDLGLYGYTF
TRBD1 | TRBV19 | CASSLQGNTQYF
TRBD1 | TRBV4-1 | CASSLTGLNTGELFF
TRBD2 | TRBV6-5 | CASSTPSGAHNEQFF
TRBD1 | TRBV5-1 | CASSFGTGPIYGYTF
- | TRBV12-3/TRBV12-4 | CASSILYSDGYTF
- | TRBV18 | CASSPAGGRGNTIYF
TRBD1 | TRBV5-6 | CASSFEGDSTETQYF
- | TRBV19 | CASSIDWGVGYTF
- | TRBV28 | CASSLGGNGNTIYF
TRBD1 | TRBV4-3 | CASSQGLIVRGQGNTEAFF
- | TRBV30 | CAWSVRGSAQGLSGYTF
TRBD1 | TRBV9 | CASSAGQGSSWTNEKLFF
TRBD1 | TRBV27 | CASSPDPGGRSYTF
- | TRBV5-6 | CASSLHRVYTF
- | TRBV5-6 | CASSLNGWNTGELFF
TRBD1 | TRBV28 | CASSSPGGVVYGYTF
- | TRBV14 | CASSQDSVNTEAFF
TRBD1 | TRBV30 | CAWDGQGTEAFF
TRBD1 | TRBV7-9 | CASSSGTDNSPLHF
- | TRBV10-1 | CASPLSQTYEQYF